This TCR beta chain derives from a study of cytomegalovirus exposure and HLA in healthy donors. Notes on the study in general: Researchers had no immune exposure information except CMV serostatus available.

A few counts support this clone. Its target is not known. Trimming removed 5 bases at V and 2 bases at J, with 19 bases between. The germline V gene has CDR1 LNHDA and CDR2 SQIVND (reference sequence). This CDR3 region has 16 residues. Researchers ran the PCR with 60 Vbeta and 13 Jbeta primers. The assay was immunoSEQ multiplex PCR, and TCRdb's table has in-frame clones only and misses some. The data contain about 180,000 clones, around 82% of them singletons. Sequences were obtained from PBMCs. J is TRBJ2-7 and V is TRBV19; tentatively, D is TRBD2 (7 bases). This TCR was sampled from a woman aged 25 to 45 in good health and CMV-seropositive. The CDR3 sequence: CASSAQLGGLAYEQYF. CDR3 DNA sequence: TGTGCCAGTAGTGCCCAATTGGGGGGGCTAGCCTACGAGCAGTACTTC.